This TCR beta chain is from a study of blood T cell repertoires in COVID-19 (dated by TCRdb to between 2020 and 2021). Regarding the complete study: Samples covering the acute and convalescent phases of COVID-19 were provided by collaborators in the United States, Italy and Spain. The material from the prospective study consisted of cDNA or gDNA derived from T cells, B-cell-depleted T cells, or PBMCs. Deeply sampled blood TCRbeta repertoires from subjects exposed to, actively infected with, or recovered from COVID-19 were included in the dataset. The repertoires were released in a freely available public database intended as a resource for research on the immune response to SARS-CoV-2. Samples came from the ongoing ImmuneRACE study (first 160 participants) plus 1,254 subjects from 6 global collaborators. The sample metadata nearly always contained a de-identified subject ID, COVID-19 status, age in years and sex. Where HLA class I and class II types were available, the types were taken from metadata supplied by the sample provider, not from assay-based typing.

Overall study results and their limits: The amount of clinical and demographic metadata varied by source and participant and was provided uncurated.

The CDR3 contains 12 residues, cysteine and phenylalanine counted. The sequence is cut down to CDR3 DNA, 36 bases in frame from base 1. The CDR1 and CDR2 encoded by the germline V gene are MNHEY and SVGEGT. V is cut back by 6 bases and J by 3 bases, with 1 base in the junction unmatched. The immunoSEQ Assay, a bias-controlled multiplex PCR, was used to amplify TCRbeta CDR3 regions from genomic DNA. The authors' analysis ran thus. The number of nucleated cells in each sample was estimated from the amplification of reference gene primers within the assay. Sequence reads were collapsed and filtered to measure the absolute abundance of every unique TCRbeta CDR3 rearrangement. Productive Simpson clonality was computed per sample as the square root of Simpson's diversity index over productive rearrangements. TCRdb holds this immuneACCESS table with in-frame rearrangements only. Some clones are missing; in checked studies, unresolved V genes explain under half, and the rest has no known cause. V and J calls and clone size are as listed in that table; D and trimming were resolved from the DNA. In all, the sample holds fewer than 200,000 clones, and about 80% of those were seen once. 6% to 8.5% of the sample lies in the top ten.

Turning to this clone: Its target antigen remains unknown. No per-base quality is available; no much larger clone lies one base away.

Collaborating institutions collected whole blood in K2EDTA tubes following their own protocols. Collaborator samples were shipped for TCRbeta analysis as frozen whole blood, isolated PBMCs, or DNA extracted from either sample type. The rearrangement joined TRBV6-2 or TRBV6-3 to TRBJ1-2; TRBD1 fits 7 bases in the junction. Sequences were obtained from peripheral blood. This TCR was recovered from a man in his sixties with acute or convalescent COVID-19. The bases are TGTGCCAGCAGCGGGACAGACTATGGCTACACCTTC. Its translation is CASSGTDYGYTF.